The sample holds a few counts of the clone carrying this TCR beta chain. TCRdb re-called the 5' RACE reads with MiXCR, one entry per CDR3 protein. The data contain over 60,000 distinct CDR3 sequences, 15% to 20% of them singletons. This record comes from a study of T-cell memory formation after mild COVID-19. This CDR3 spans 16 amino acids. V trimming: 2 bases; J trimming: 2 bases; junction bases outside the gene matches: 5. CDR1 is MNHEY, CDR2 SVGAGI, per germline. The chain is built from TRBV6-5 and TRBJ2-2; 7 nucleotides agree with TRBD1. Sequenced input: PBMCs or a T cell subset sorted from them (not recorded which). This clonotype was sampled from an adult woman who had mild COVID-19 (a few samples of this study predate the infection). Cell type and time point are not known. As DNA, the CDR3 is TGTGCCAGCAGTTACAAGGGACAGCTTAACACCGGGGAGCTGTTTTTT. As protein: CASSYKGQLNTGELFF.